The subject of this entry is one T cell receptor beta chain. Its antigen is undetermined. V shed 7 bases, J shed 3 bases, and the junction held 4 bases outside the gene matches. CDR1 DFQATT and CDR2 SNEGSKA come from the germline V gene (reference sequence). The CDR3 consists of 12 residues. This specimen belongs to a study of type 1 regulatory T cells. Study-wide context: An in vitro protocol generated T-allo10, a Tr1-enriched, alloantigen-specific CD4 T cell product.

From the reads, TCRdb called clonotypes with MiXCR, one entry per CDR3 protein. Of fewer than 25,000 distinct CDR3 sequences listed, approximately 51% are singletons. This TCR was recovered from a human donor in good health. The sample comprised cultured T cells, either the whole culture or a sorted T cell fraction (not recorded which). This chain links TRBV20-1 with TRBJ2-7; 9 nucleotides match TRBD1. The CDR3 DNA sequence: TGCAGTGGGACAGGGGTTGTCTACGAGCAGTACTTC. It codes for CSGTGVVYEQYF.